Shown below are 9 T cell receptor beta chains from a single sample sequenced in a study of post-analysis software for immune sequencing data. cDNA libraries of TCR beta carried unique molecular identifiers. TCRdb reanalysed the PCR reads using MiXCR and keeps one entry per CDR3 protein. Found here are some 890,000 distinct CDR3 sequences, under 70% of them singletons; the top ten hold around 4.5%. Study-wide points: Among 5 or 6 TRBV segments more frequent in patients than controls were TRBV5-6, TRBV5-1 and TRBV20-1.

The antigens for these receptors are not known. The sequenced sample was blood. The receptors were gathered from a girl between 5 and 17 years old with multiple sclerosis.

The V call is TRBV27, the J call TRBJ2-5, with 10 bases aligning to TRBD2. The V segment lost 6 bases and the J segment 0 bases; nucleotides outside the gene matches: 4. CDR1 and CDR2 (germline): MNHEY, SMNVEV (reference sequence). The CDR3 loop spans 15 amino acids. The CDR3 sequence is CASRQLAGHQETQYF. In DNA form, the CDR3 reads TGTGCCAGCAGACAACTAGCGGGGCACCAAGAGACCCAGTACTTC.

This clonotype was detected a few times. The chain is built from TRBV28 and TRBJ2-5, with 8 bases identical to TRBD2. V shed 1 base, J shed 4 bases, and the junction held 5 bases outside the gene matches. From germline, CDR1 is MDHEN and CDR2 SYDVKM. This CDR3 region has 15 residues. This CDR3 is CASSLFSGGVETQYF. The CDR3 region has the DNA TGTGCCAGCAGTTTATTCTCCGGGGGGGTAGAGACCCAGTACTTC.

This chain joins TRBV7-2 and TRBJ2-1; D remains unclear. Trimming took off 0 bases at V and 12 bases at J, with 9 bases between the two ends. CDR1 is SGHTA and CDR2 is FQGNSA in the germline V gene. The CDR3 has 12 amino acids. The chain's CDR3 is CASSLALSWQFF. The CDR3 DNA reads as TGTGCCAGCAGCTTAGCCCTCTCTTGGCAGTTCTTC.

The chain links TRBV28 to TRBJ1-5; D is unresolved. CDR3 length equals 15 residues. Trimming shortened V by 9 bases and J by 3 bases, and 18 bases separated the two germline ends. Per germline, CDR1 MDHEN and CDR2 SYDVKM. CDR3 DNA: TGTGCCAGTGAAAGGTCGGGAACCGCCAATCAGCCCCAGCATTTT. This codes for CASERSGTANQPQHF.

V usage is TRBV3-1 and J usage is TRBJ1-1, with 8 positions matching TRBD1. With 0 bases clipped from V and 5 bases from J, the junction kept 5 bases outside the gene matches. Germline V CDR1 and CDR2: LGHDT, YNNKEL (reference sequence). The CDR3 spans 15 residues. The CDR3 DNA follows: TGTGCCAGCAGCCAAGACCGGACAGGGAGGACTGAAGCTTTCTTT. This encodes CASSQDRTGRTEAFF.

This clonotype appeared a few times. The chain is built from TRBV28 and TRBJ2-1; D might be TRBD1 or TRBD2, each matching 6 bases. Trimming stripped 5 bases from V and 8 bases from J, with 16 bases between. The CDR3 is made up of 14 amino acids. Looked up from germline, CDR1 is MDHEN and CDR2 is SYDVKM. CDR3 amino acids: CASSRRGPADEQFF. CDR3 nucleotide sequence: TGTGCCAGCAGTCGTCGGGGGCCTGCGGATGAGCAGTTCTTC.

This chain connects TRBV4-1 to TRBJ2-3, with D hard to call. Trimming removed 1 base from V and 3 bases from J, with 8 bases in between. The CDR3 contains 14 residues. In germline, CDR1 is MGHRA, CDR2 YSYEKL. In DNA form, the CDR3 reads TGCGCCAGCAGCCAAGGTAGCCCGACAGATACGCAGTATTTT. It translates to CASSQGSPTDTQYF.

The chain combines TRBV20-1 with TRBJ2-1, with TRBD2 identical over 13 bases. This CDR3 is 15 amino acids long. Germline CDR1 is DFQATT and CDR2 is SNEGSKA (reference sequence). V shed 5 bases and J 6 bases; nucleotides not matched to a gene: 7. DNA for the CDR3: TGCAGTGCTGCCCCACTAGCGGGGGGGTTCAATGAGCAGTTCTTC. This translates into CSAAPLAGGFNEQFF.

This sequence joins TRBV4-1 and TRBJ2-5, with 13 bases fitting TRBD2. The J call may be in error: the DNA end matches TRBJ2-7 better. CDR1 and CDR2 from the germline V gene are MGHRA and YSYEKL. This CDR3 region has 15 residues. The CDR3 loop is CASSLGLAGAVEQYF. In DNA form, the CDR3 reads TGCGCCAGCAGCCTTGGACTAGCGGGAGCAGTCGAGCAGTACTTC.